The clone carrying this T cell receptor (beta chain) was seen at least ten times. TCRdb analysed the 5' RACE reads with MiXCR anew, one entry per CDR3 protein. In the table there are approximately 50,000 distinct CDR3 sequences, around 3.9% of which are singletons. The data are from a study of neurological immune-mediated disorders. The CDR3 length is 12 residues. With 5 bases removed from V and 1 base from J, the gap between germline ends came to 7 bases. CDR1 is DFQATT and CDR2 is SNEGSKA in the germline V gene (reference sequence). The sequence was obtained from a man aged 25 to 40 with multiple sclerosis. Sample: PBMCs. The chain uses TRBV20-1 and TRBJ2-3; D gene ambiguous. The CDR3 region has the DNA TGCAGTGCTGGCGAGGGCACAGATACGCAGTATTTT. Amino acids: CSAGEGTDTQYF.